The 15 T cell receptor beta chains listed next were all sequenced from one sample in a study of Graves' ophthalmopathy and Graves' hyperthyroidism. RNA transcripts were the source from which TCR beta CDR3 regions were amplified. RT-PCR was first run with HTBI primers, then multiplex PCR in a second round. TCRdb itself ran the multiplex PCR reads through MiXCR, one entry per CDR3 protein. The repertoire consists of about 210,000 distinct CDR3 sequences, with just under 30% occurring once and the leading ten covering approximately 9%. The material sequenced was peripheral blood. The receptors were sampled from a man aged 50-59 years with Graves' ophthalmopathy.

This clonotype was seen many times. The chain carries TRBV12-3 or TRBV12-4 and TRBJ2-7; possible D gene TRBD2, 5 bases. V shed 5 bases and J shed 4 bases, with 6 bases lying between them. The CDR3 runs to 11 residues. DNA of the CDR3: TGTGCCAGCAGTCGGAGGTACGAGCAGTACTTC. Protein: CASSRRYEQYF.

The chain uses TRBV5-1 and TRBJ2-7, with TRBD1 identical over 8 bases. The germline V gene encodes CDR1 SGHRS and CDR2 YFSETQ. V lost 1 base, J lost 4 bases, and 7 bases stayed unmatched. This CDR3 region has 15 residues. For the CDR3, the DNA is TGCGCCAGCAGCTTGCGGGACAGGAGCGATTACGAGCAGTACTTC. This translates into CASSLRDRSDYEQYF.

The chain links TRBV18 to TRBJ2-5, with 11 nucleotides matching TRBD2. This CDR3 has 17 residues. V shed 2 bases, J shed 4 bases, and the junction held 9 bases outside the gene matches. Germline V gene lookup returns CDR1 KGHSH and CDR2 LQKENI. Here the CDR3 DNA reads TGTGCCAGCTCACCAACGCAAAGACTAGCGGGAACAGAGACCCAGTACTTC. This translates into CASSPTQRLAGTETQYF.

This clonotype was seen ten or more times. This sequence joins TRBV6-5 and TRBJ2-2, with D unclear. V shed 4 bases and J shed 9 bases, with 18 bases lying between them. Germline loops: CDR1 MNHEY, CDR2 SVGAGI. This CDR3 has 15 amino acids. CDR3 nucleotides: TGTGCCAGCAGTTTGCAGAATCGTCGAGTCAGGGAGCTGTTTTTT. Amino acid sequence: CASSLQNRRVRELFF.

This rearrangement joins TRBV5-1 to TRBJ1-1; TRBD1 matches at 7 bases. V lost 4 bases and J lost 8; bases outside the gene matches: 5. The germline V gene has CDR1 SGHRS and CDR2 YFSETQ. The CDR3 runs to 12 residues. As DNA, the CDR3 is TGCGCCAGCAGCACAGACAGGGACGAAGCTTTCTTT. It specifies CASSTDRDEAFF. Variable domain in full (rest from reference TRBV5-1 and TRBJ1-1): KAGVTQTPRYLIKTRGQQVTLSCSPISGHRSVSWYQQTPGQGLQFLFEYFSETQRNKGNFPGRFSGRQFSNSRSEMNVSTLELGDSALYLCASSTDRDEAFFGQGTRLTVV.

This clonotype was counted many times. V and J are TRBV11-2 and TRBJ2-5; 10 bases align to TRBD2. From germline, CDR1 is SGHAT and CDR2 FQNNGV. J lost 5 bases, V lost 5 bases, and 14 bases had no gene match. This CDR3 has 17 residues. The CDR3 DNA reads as TGTGCCAGCAGCGATCCCCGTCTAGCGGGAGCACGGGAGACCCAGTACTTC. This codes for CASSDPRLAGARETQYF.

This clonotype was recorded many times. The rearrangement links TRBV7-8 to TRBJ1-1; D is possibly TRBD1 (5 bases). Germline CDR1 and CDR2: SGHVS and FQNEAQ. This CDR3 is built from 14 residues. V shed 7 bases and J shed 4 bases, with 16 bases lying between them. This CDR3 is CASNRDGGRTEAFF. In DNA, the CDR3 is TGTGCCAGCAACCGGGACGGCGGACGCACTGAAGCTTTCTTT.

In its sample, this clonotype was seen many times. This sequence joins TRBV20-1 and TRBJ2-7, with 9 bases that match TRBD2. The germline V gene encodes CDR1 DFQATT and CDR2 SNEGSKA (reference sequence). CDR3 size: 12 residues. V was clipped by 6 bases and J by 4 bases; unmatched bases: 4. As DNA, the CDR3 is TGCAGTGCAGGGCTAGCGGGATACGAGCAGTACTTC. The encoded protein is CSAGLAGYEQYF.

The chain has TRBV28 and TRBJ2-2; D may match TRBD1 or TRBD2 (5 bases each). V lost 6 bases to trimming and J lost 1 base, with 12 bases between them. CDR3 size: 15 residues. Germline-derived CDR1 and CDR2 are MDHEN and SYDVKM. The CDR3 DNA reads TGTGCCAGCAGAACCGGGACGGGGAACACCGGGGAGCTGTTTTTT. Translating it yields CASRTGTGNTGELFF.

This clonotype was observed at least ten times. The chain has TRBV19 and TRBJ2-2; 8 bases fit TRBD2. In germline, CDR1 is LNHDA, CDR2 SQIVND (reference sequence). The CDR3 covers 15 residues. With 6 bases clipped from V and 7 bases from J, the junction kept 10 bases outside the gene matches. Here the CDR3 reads CASSLGRAESGELFF. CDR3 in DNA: TGTGCCAGTAGCCTCGGGAGGGCCGAGAGCGGGGAGCTGTTTTTT.

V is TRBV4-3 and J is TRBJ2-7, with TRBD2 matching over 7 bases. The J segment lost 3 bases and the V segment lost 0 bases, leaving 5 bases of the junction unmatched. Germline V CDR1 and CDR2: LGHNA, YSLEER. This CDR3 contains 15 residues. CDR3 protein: CASSQDVGGSYEQYF. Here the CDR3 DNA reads TGCGCCAGCAGCCAAGACGTTGGCGGGAGCTACGAGCAGTACTTC.

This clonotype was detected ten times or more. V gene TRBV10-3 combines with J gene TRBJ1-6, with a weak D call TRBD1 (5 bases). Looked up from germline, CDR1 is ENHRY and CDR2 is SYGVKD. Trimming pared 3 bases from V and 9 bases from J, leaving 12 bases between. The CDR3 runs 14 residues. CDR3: CAISDSGYGSPLHF. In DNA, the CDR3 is TGTGCCATCAGTGATTCAGGGTACGGTTCACCCCTCCACTTT.

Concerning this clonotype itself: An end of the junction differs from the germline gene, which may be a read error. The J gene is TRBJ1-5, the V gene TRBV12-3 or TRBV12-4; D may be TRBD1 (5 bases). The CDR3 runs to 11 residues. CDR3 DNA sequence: TGTGCCACCAGTGATGGGGGGCCCCAGCATTTT. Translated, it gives CATSDGGPQHF.

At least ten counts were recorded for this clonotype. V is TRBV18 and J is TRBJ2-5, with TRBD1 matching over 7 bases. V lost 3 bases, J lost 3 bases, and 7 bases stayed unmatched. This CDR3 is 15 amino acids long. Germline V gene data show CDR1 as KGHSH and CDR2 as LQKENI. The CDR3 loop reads CASSPYLDREETQYF. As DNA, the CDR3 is TGTGCCAGCTCACCTTATCTTGACAGGGAAGAGACCCAGTACTTC.

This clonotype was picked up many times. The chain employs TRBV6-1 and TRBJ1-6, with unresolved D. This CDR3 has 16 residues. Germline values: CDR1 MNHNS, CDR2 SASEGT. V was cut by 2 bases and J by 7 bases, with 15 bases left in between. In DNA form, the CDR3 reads TGTGCCAGCAGTGAAAGGGCCTCGTCAAGGAATTCACCCCTCCACTTT. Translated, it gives CASSERASSRNSPLHF.